This entry lists 9 T cell receptor beta chains sequenced from one sample in a study of Ad26.COV2.S vaccination and SARS-CoV-2 variants. The method was immunoSEQ multiplex PCR; TCRdb's version includes in-frame clones alone and lacks a portion of them. The profile shows just over 350,000 clones, 92% of them singletons. The source material was peripheral blood, sampled after recovery from COVID-19. These receptors were taken from a human donor who had recovered from COVID-19.

This clone was found once. In nucleotides, the CDR3 is TGTGCCAGCAGCCATTCGGGGGCTCGGGCTGAAGCTTTCTTT. Translating gives CASSHSGARAEAFF. The genes are TRBV4-2 and TRBJ1-1, with a tentative D call TRBD1 (6 bases). The CDR3 is 14 residues long. The germline V and J ends were trimmed by 3 bases and 6 bases, with 14 bases remaining between them. Germline CDR1 reads LGHNA; CDR2 reads YNFKEQ.

V is TRBV24-1 and J is TRBJ1-5; a weak D match, TRBD1 (5 bases). Germline CDR1 and CDR2: KGHDR and SFDVKD. This CDR3 spans 14 amino acids. The V end lost 2 bases, the J end lost 1 base, and 5 bases lay between the germline ends. The CDR3 loop reads CATSDSGSNQPQHF. CDR3 nucleotides: TGTGCCACCAGTGATTCAGGGAGCAATCAGCCCCAGCATTTT.

This chain joins TRBV5-1 and TRBJ2-2; D is undetermined. CDR1 and CDR2 from the germline V gene are SGHRS and YFSETQ. CDR3 length: 14 residues. Between the trimmed V and J ends, which lost 1 base and 4 bases, there was a span of 8 bases. The CDR3 DNA sequence: TGCGCCAGCAGCTTGAGACGGGCCACCGGGGAGCTGTTTTTT. Translating gives CASSLRRATGELFF.

This clone was counted between two and nine times. This rearrangement joins TRBV19 to TRBJ1-6; no reliable D call. Trimming removed 5 bases at V and 7 bases at J, with 6 bases between. CDR1 is LNHDA, CDR2 SQIVND, per germline (reference sequence). The CDR3 consists of 12 residues. The CDR3 DNA is TGTGCCAGTAGTCAAGGAAATTCACCCCTCCACTTT. Translated: CASSQGNSPLHF.

This clone was seen once. This rearrangement joins TRBV4-3 to TRBJ1-4; D unresolved. Looked up from germline, CDR1 is LGHNA and CDR2 is YSLEER. This CDR3 is built from 16 residues. Between the trimmed V and J ends, which lost 0 bases and 7 bases, there was a span of 15 bases. In DNA form, the CDR3 reads TGCGCCAGCAGCCAAGATCTGGGATGGAAAGGTGAAAAACTGTTTTTT. It yields the protein CASSQDLGWKGEKLFF.

The chain uses TRBV29-1 and TRBJ2-4; tentative D call: TRBD2 (6 bases). Between the trimmed V and J ends, which lost 4 bases and 0 bases, there was a span of 13 bases. Germline-derived CDR1 and CDR2 are SQVTM and ANQGSEA. The length of the CDR3 is 15 residues. The DNA for the CDR3 is TGCAGCGTTGTTCGAAAGGGACTAGCCAAAAACATTCAGTACTTC. Its protein product is CSVVRKGLAKNIQYF.

V is TRBV7-6 and J is TRBJ2-2, with TRBD2 identical over 8 bases. The V gene's germline CDR1 is SGHVS and CDR2 FNYEAQ. The junction had 5 bases not matched to a gene; V was cut back by 5 bases and J by 3 bases. CDR3 length: 15 amino acids. The CDR3: CASSQGLGDTGELFF. As DNA, the CDR3 is TGTGCCAGCAGCCAGGGACTAGGGGACACCGGGGAGCTGTTTTTT.

This clone is a singleton in its sample. J is TRBJ1-2 and V is TRBV6-5, with TRBD1 matching 10 bases. The CDR3 runs to 15 residues. V lost 2 bases, J lost 7 bases, and 7 bases stayed unmatched. Germline V lookup: CDR1 MNHEY, CDR2 SVGAGI. The CDR3 DNA reads TGTGCCAGCAGTTACGCTCCCGGGACAGGGGTTGGCTACACCTTC. Its translation is CASSYAPGTGVGYTF.

The rearrangement joins TRBV13 to TRBJ1-3; TRBD1 matches at 7 bases. The CDR3 has 15 residues. V lost 5 bases and J lost 8; bases outside the gene matches: 12. CDR1 is PRHDT and CDR2 is FYEKMQ in the germline V gene (reference sequence). As DNA, the CDR3 is TGTGCCAGCAGCCCAACGTCAGGGGGTTGGGACACCATATATTTT. Protein product: CASSPTSGGWDTIYF.